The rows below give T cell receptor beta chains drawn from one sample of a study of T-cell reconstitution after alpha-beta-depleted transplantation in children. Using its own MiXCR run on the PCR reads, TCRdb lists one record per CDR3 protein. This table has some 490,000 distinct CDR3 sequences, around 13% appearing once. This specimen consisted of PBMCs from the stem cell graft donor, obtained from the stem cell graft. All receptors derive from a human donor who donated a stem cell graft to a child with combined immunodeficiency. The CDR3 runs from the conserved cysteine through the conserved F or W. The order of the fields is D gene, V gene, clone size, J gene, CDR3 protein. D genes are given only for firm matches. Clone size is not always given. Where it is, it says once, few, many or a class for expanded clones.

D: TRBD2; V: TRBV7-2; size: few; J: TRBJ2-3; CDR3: CASSHWPSGPTDTQYF
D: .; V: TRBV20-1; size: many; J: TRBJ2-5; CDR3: CSAEVGGSVQETQYF
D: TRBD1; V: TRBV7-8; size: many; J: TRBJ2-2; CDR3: CASSQRQGAAGELFF
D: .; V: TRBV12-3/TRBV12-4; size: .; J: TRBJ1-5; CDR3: CASSFGINQPQHF
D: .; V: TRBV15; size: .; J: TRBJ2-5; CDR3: CATSRDPRGGQTQYF
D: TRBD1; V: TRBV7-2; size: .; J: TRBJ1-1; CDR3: CASSTTGTGFVNTEAFF
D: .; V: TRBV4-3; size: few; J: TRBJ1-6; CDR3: CASSPQVTSPLHF
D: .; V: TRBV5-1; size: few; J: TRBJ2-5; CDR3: CASSLEQADPGTQYF
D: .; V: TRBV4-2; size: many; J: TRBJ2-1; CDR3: CASSQSDGREQFF
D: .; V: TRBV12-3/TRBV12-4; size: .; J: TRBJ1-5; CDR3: CASSFQTGSDQPQHF
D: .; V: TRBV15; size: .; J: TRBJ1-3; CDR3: CATSRGSSGNTIYF
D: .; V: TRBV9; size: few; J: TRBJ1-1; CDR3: CASSGGGGEITEAFF
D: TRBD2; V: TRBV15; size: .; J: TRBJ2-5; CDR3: CATSRGEGRETQYF
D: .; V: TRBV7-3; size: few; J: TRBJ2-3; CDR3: CASSAGADTQYF
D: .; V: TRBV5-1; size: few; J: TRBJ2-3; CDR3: CASRPTSTDTQYF
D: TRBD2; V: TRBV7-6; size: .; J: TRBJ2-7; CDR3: CASSLGRAGGLGEQYF
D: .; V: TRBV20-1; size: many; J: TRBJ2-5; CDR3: CSAKGGERQDSFQETQYF
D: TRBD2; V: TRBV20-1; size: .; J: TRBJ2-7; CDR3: CSATAERGDYEQYF
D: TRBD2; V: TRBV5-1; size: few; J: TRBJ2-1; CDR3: CASSLFGSGGSSYNEQFF
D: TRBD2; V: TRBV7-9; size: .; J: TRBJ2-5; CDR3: CASSLTTSGRARETQYF
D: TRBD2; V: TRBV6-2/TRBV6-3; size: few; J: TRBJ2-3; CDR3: CASSSRSSGTGTDTQYF